Below, 7 T cell receptor beta chains from the same sample are listed, as sequenced in a study of T-cell memory formation after mild COVID-19 (dated by TCRdb to 2020 to 2023). The method behind the library was 5' RACE. Sequencer: Illumina NovaSeq 6000. The raw public reads went through TCRdb reprocessing: fastp at Q25, MiXCR clone calling, in-frame beta chains kept. Rows merge per CDR3 protein into single entries with the most common DNA and genes. The sample contains fewer than 150,000 distinct CDR3 sequences, 15% to 20% of them found a single time. 4.5% to 5.5% of the sample lies in the top ten. The sequenced sample consisted of PBMCs or a T cell subset sorted from them (not recorded which). Receptor source: a man between 18 and 29 years old who had mild COVID-19 (a few samples of this study predate the infection). The sample titles of this study are shuffled in the database, so cell type and time point are left out; the donor was told from shared clones.

The chain couples TRBV6-5 to TRBJ2-7; tentatively, D is TRBD1 (7 bases). The germline V gene encodes CDR1 MNHEY and CDR2 SVGAGI. The CDR3 extends over 15 amino acids. The V gene lost 2 bases and the J gene lost 2 bases, with 13 bases spanning the gap. CDR3 in DNA: TGTGCCAGCAGTTACAGGCCAGGGGGGCCCTACGAGCAGTACTTC. Encoded protein: CASSYRPGGPYEQYF.

This clonotype was counted a few times. V and J are TRBV2 and TRBJ2-5, with D possibly matching TRBD2 (5 bases). V was clipped by 9 bases and J by 8 bases, with 16 bases between them. The CDR3 is made up of 12 amino acids. In germline, CDR1 is SNHLY, CDR2 FYNNEI. In DNA form, the CDR3 reads TGTGCCAGTCGCGGGCCCCCGCCCACCCAGTACTTC. Protein product: CASRGPPPTQYF.

This chain connects TRBV2 to TRBJ1-6, with D unclear. CDR3 length: 15 residues. CDR1 and CDR2 from the germline V gene are SNHLY and FYNNEI. Trimming left V 8 bases short and J 0 bases short, with 11 bases between. The CDR3 loop is CASGSGSSYNSPLHF. The CDR3 DNA reads as TGTGCCAGCGGCTCTGGAAGCTCCTATAATTCACCCCTCCACTTT.

This chain uses TRBV19 with TRBJ2-1; TRBD2 matches 7 bases. This CDR3 spans 15 amino acids. After removal of 5 bases from V and 2 bases from J, the junction contained 6 bases not matched to a gene. In germline, CDR1 is LNHDA, CDR2 SQIVND (reference sequence). CDR3 amino acids: CASSPQRGAYNEQFF. Here the CDR3 DNA reads TGTGCCAGTAGTCCTCAGCGGGGTGCCTACAATGAGCAGTTCTTC.

This clonotype was seen only a few times. V usage is TRBV7-8 and J usage is TRBJ2-3; no clear D. Per the germline V gene, CDR1 is SGHVS and CDR2 is FQNEAQ. The CDR3 spans 14 residues. V shed 5 bases and J shed 2 bases, with 11 bases lying between them. This chain's CDR3 is CASSRGKYTDTQYF. CDR3 DNA sequence: TGTGCCAGCAGCCGCGGCAAGTACACAGATACGCAGTATTTT. Full variable domain (outside the CDR3, taken from reference TRBV7-8 and TRBJ2-3): GAGVSQSPRYKVAKRGQDVALRCDPISGHVSLFWYQQALGQGPEFLTYFQNEAQLDKSGLPSDRFFAERPEGSVSTLKIQRTQQEDSAVYLCASSRGKYTDTQYFGPGTRLTVL.

V usage is TRBV12-3 or TRBV12-4 and J usage is TRBJ1-5, with TRBD1 matching over 8 bases. V gave up 5 bases and J gave up 5 bases; unmatched junction bases: 11. This CDR3 comprises 16 residues. The CDR3 spells CASSPSGTGDDQPQHF. The DNA for the CDR3 is TGTGCCAGCAGTCCTTCCGGGACAGGTGATGATCAGCCCCAGCATTTT.

This chain joins TRBV30 and TRBJ2-7; D unclear. V dropped 0 bases and J dropped 3 bases, with 3 bases sitting between them. In germline, CDR1 is GTSNPN, CDR2 SVGIG (reference sequence). The CDR3 spans 11 residues. CDR3 coding DNA: TGTGCCTGGAGTGTGTACTACGAGCAGTACTTC. It translates to CAWSVYYEQYF.